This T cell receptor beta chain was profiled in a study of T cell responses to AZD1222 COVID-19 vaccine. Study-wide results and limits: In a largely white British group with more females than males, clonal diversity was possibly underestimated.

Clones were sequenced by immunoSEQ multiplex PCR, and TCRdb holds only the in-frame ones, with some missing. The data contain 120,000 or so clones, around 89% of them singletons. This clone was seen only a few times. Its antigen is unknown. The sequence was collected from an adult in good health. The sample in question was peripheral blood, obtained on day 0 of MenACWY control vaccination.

Here the CDR3 DNA reads TGTGCCAGTAACAGGGGGCAGGCTCAGCCCCAGCATTTT. Its protein is CASNRGQAQPQHF. The chain recombines TRBV19 with TRBJ1-5, with 9 nucleotides matching TRBD1. Germline CDR1 is LNHDA and CDR2 is SQIVND (reference sequence). V dropped 7 bases and J dropped 6; count of bases not matched to a gene: 4. This CDR3 is built from 13 residues.